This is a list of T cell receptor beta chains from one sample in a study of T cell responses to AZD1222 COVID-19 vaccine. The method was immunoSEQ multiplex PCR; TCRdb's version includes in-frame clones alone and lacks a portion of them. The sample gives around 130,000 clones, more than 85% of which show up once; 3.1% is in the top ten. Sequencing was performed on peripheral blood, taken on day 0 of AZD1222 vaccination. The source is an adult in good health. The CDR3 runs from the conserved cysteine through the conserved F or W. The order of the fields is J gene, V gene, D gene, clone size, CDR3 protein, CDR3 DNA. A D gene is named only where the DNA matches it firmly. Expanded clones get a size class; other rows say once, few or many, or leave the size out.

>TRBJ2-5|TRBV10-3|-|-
CAINHPGEETQYF
TGTGCCATCAACCACCCTGGGGAAGAGACCCAGTACTTC
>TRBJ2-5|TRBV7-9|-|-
CASTLKGNTWETQYF
TGTGCCAGCACCCTTAAAGGGAATACCTGGGAGACCCAGTACTTC
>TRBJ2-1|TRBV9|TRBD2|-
CASSVASGSLGDEQFF
TGTGCCAGCAGCGTTGCTAGCGGGAGTTTAGGGGATGAGCAGTTCTTC
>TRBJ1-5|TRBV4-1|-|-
CASSQDSAGMAQPQHF
TGCGCCAGCAGCCAAGATTCGGCAGGGATGGCTCAGCCCCAGCATTTT
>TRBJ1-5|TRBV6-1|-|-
CASSESRGSNQPQHF
TGTGCCAGCAGTGAATCCAGGGGTAGCAATCAGCCCCAGCATTTT
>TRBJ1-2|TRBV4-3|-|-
CASSYRDTVYGYTF
TGCGCCAGCAGCTACCGGGACACGGTCTATGGCTACACCTTC
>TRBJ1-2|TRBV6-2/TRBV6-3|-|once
CASSYNGFGGDGYTF
TGTGCCAGCAGTTACAACGGATTTGGGGGGGACGGCTACACCTTC
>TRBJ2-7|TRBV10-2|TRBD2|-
CASSGAWGGRVYEQYF
TGCGCCAGCAGTGGGGCCTGGGGGGGAAGGGTGTACGAGCAGTACTTC
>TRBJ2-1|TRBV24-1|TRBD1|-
CATSDLGQGRISEQFF
TGTGCCACCAGTGACCTGGGACAGGGGAGGATTAGTGAGCAGTTCTTC
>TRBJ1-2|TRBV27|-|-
CASSLRGNYGYTF
TGTGCCAGCAGTTTACGGGGTAACTATGGCTACACCTTC
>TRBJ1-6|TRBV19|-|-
CASSIQRNNSPLHF
TGTGCCAGTAGTATCCAACGGAATAATTCACCCCTCCACTTT
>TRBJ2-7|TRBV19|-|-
CASRARYSGAYEQYF
TGTGCCAGTAGGGCCCGGTACAGCGGCGCCTACGAGCAGTACTTC
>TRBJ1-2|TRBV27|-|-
CASSLRGNYGYTF
TGTGCCAGCAGTCTACGAGGAAACTATGGCTACACCTTC
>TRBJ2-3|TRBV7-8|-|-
CASSPPLDTQYF
TGTGCCAGCAGCCCACCCTTAGATACGCAGTATTTT
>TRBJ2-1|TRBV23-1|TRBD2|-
CASSLRLAGGPEQFF
TGCGCCAGCAGTCTAAGACTAGCGGGAGGGCCTGAGCAGTTCTTC
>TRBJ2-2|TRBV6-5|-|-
CASTGVNTGELFF
TGTGCCAGCACAGGGGTGAACACCGGGGAGCTGTTTTTT
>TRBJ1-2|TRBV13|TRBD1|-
CASTQGDTNYGYTF
TGTGCCAGCACCCAGGGGGACACTAACTATGGCTACACCTTC
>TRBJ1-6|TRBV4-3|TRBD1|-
CASSLKRDRGLSPLHF
TGCGCCAGCAGCCTTAAGAGGGACAGGGGGCTTTCACCCCTCCACTTT
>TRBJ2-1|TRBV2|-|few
CASSEWNEQFF
TGTGCCAGCAGTGAGTGGAATGAGCAGTTCTTC
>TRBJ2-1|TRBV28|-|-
CASSLAGDTYNEQFF
TGTGCCAGCAGTTTGGCAGGGGATACCTACAATGAGCAGTTCTTC
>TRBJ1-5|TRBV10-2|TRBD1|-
CASSSTGGGQPQHF
TGCGCCAGCAGTTCCACAGGGGGCGGACAGCCCCAGCATTTT
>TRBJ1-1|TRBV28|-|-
CASSLGRARNTEAFF
TGTGCCAGCAGTTTGGGCAGGGCTAGGAACACTGAAGCTTTCTTT
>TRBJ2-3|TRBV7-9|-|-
CASSLYGESTDTQYF
TGTGCCAGCAGCTTATACGGGGAATCCACAGATACGCAGTATTTT
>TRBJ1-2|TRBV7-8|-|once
CASSRTSGDPSYGYTF
TGTGCCAGCAGCCGAACCTCGGGGGACCCTTCCTATGGCTACACCTTC
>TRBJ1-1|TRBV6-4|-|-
CASSEGGNTEAFF
TGTGCCAGCAGTGAAGGAGGGAACACTGAAGCTTTCTTT
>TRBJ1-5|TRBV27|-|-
CASSLEGYSNQPQHF
TGTGCCAGCAGTTTAGAAGGGTATAGCAATCAGCCCCAGCATTTT
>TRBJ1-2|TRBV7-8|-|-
CASSLAPRVEAFF
TGTGCCAGCAGCTTAGCGCCCAGGGTGGAGGCATTCTTC
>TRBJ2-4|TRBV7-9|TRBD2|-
CASSLGETSGRNIQYF
TGTGCCAGCAGCTTAGGGGAGACTAGCGGCAGGAACATTCAGTACTTC
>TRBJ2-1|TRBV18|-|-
CASSPPGDRVYNEQFF
TGTGCCAGCTCACCTCCGGGGGACAGAGTATACAATGAGCAGTTCTTC
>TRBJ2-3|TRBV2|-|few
CASSGRRVSEDTQYF
TGTGCCAGCAGTGGACGCAGGGTCTCAGAAGATACGCAGTATTTT
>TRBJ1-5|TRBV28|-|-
CASTWGQNQPQHF
TGTGCCAGCACCTGGGGCCAGAATCAGCCCCAGCATTTT
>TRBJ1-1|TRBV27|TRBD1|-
CASSLSPGGDTEAFF
TGTGCCAGCAGTTTATCCCCAGGGGGCGACACTGAAGCTTTCTTT
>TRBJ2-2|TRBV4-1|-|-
CASSQDQFYGELFF
TGCGCCAGCAGCCAAGACCAGTTTTACGGGGAGCTGTTTTTT
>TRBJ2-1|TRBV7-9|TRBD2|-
CASSPGLATNEQFF
TGTGCCAGCAGCCCGGGACTAGCGACCAATGAGCAGTTCTTC
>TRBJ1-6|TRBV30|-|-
CAWKWSDRSNSPLHF
TGTGCCTGGAAATGGTCGGACAGAAGTAATTCACCCCTCCACTTT
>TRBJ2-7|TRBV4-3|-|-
CASSQAVSYEQYF
TGCGCCAGCAGCCAAGCTGTCAGCTACGAGCAGTACTTC
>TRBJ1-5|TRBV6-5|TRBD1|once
CASSPGTGGNQPQHF
TGTGCCAGCAGCCCAGGGACAGGGGGCAATCAGCCCCAGCATTTT
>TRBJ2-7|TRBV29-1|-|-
CSVKPPGFYEQYF
TGCAGCGTGAAACCCCCGGGATTCTACGAGCAGTACTTC
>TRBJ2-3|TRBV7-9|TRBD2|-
CASSLGLAGTDTQYF
TGTGCCAGCAGCTTGGGACTAGCGGGCACAGATACGCAGTATTTT
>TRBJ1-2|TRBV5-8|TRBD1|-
CAGDRGANYGYTF
TGTGCCGGAGACAGGGGTGCTAACTATGGCTACACCTTC
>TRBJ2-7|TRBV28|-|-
CASVGNYEQYF
TGTGCCAGCGTTGGCAACTACGAGCAGTACTTC
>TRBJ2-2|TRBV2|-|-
CASSDLRGANTGELFF
TGTGCCAGCAGTGATTTGAGGGGGGCGAACACCGGGGAGCTGTTTTTT
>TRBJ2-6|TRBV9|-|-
CASSVVGSGANVLTF
TGTGCCAGCAGCGTAGTGGGGTCTGGGGCCAACGTCCTGACTTTC
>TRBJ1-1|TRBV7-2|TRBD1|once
CASSPDRGVTEAFF
TGTGCCAGCAGCCCGGACAGGGGGGTTACTGAAGCTTTCTTT
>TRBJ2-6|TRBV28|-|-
CASSLRYQVSGANVLTF
TGTGCCAGCAGTTTAAGGTACCAGGTCTCTGGGGCCAACGTCCTGACTTTC
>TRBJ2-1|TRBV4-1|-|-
CASSQGALRDYNEQFF
TGCGCCAGCAGCCAAGGGGCTTTGCGGGACTACAATGAGCAGTTCTTC
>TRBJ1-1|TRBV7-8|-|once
CASSFNRATEAFF
TGTGCCAGCAGCTTTAATAGGGCGACTGAAGCTTTCTTT